The T cell receptor (beta chain) described here comes from a study of spatial heterogeneity in lung cancer (dated by TCRdb to about 2019). Describing the broader study: More beta-chain than alpha-chain transcripts were consistently detected, likely reflecting higher beta-chain transcript abundance. In non-small cell lung cancer, the study quantitatively compared TCR alpha and beta repertoires across several tumor regions, matched nontumor lung, and blood. At surgery, both alpha and beta chains were TCR-sequenced in some 220 tumor regions, approximately 64 matched nontumor lung samples and a few dozen PBMC samples. The study linked features of the TCR repertoire to counts of nonsynonymous mutations, which were determined by whole-exome sequencing of tumor tissue. In the raw uncorrected reads, each unique combination of TCR and UMI appeared more than ten times on average. In tumor regions, TCR transcript counts showed a strong correlation with a T cell transcriptional module score from matched bulk RNA-seq. What the work shows at the level of the full study, not this receptor alone: Counts of ubiquitous and regional expanded TCRs correlated with counts of ubiquitous and regional nonsynonymous mutations, respectively. Additional single-cell paired TCR alpha and beta sequencing was considered necessary to confirm, at a functional level, the hypothesis that regional TCRs recognize regional mutations. TCR-seq was estimated to cover only roughly 7% of tumor T cells for alpha chains and about 13% for beta chains. The tumor nonsynonymous mutation count correlated with the number of expanded alpha and beta TCRs within the tumor.

The time point label for this specimen denotes: sample taken at primary tumor resection. Donors were approximately 72 patients with early-stage, untreated non-small cell lung cancer from the lung TRACERx cohort. For TCR sequencing, whole RNA was extracted from tumor and nontumor lung tissue, or from cryopreserved PBMC samples, and no cell sorting was done. Only patients for whom sufficient RNA was available from at least two tumor regions were selected for TCR sequencing. Before selection, tumor and adjacent nontumor lung specimens were reviewed by a lung pathologist. For this chain, trimming is 5 bases at the V end and 7 bases at the J end, and the number of junction bases without a gene match is 6. Taken from cysteine to phenylalanine, the CDR3 has 14 residues. Of all the DNA, just the CDR3 is kept, 42 bases in frame from base 1. The library was prepared using 5' RACE. Sequencing relied on a NextSeq 500. In the TCR library protocol, a unique molecular identifier was attached to each TCR cDNA molecule so that PCR and sequencing errors could be corrected. Processing in the source paper ran as follows. Decombinator tools were used for TCR identification, UMI-based error correction and CDR3 extraction. Expanded TCRs were defined as those above a frequency of 2 per 1,000, corresponding to the top 1% of the tumor frequency distribution. Expanded tumor TCRs were classed as regional if statistically deemed absent (corrected P<0.05) from at least one tumor region, otherwise ubiquitous. Renyi diversity was calculated using the R vegan package after each repertoire was subsampled 100 times to 5,000 TCRs. CDR3 similarity networks were built from amino acid triplet string-kernel similarity, with CDR3s being connected when pairwise similarity was above 0.82. Starting from the raw public reads, TCRdb applied fastp trimming at Q25, assembled clones with MiXCR and retained in-frame beta chains. Each CDR3 protein appears once, grouped with its most common genes and DNA. Here the V and J calls rest on TCRdb's processing, not on the authors' analysis. This sample holds about 6,400 distinct CDR3 sequences; roughly 6.3% were observed only once. Jointly, the top ten make up 12% of the sample.

This clonotype came up many times. Its antigen remains undetermined. The record has no base qualities; no much larger clone is one base away. The input for sequencing was lung tumor tissue, taken at surgery. The chain uses TRBV12-3 or TRBV12-4 and TRBJ2-7, with 12 junctional bases fitting TRBD2. This receptor was obtained from a male donor with early-stage non-small cell lung cancer. The DNA reads TGTGCCAGCAGTCTACTAGCGGGAGGATTTGAGCAGTACTTC. Its coded protein is CASSLLAGGFEQYF.